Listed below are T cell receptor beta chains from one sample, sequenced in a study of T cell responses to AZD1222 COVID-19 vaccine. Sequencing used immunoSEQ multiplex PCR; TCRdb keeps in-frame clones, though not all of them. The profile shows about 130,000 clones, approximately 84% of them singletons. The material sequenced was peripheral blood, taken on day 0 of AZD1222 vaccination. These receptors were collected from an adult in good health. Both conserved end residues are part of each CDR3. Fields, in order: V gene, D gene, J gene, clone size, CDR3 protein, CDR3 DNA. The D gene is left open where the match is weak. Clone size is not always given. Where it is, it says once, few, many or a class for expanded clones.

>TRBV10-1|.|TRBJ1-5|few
CASSEVWNQPQHF
TGCGCCAGCAGTGAGGTTTGGAATCAGCCCCAGCATTTT
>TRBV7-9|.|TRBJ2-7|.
CASSLGLLGGLDEQYF
TGTGCCAGCAGCTTGGGTTTGTTAGGGGGTCTGGACGAGCAGTACTTC
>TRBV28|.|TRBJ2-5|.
CASSLVDYQETQYF
TGTGCCAGCAGTTTAGTGGACTACCAAGAGACCCAGTACTTC
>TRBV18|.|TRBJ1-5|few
CASSQLGTTPYQPQHF
TGTGCCAGCTCACAACTCGGGACAACGCCGTATCAGCCCCAGCATTTT
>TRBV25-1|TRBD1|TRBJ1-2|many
CASSGETGDLNYGYTF
TGTGCCAGCAGTGGAGAGACAGGGGATCTTAACTATGGCTACACCTTC
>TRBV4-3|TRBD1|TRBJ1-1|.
CASSPGQGMGTEAFF
TGCGCCAGCAGCCCTGGACAGGGAATGGGGACTGAAGCTTTCTTT
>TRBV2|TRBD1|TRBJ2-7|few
CASREGQEVFYEQYF
TGTGCCAGCAGGGAGGGACAGGAAGTTTTCTACGAGCAGTACTTC
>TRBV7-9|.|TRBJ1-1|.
CASSLGFFAEAFF
TGTGCCAGCAGCTTAGGGTTCTTCGCTGAAGCTTTCTTT
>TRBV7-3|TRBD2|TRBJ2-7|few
CASSLGSGGYEQYF
TGTGCCAGCAGCTTAGGTAGCGGGGGCTACGAGCAGTACTTC
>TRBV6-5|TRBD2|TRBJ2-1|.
CASSYSAGATYNEQFF
TGTGCCAGCAGTTACTCAGCGGGGGCAACCTACAATGAGCAGTTCTTC
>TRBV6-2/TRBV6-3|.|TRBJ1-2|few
CASSPGTSYGYTF
TGTGCCAGCAGCCCCGGGACCTCCTATGGCTACACCTTC
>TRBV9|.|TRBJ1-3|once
CASSVDDGNTIYF
TGTGCCAGCAGCGTAGATGATGGAAACACCATATATTTT
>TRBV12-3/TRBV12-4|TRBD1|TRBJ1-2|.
CASSIDRGSGYTF
TGTGCCAGCAGTATAGACAGGGGAAGTGGCTACACCTTC
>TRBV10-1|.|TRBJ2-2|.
CASNGGTGELFF
TGCGCCAGCAACGGGGGTACCGGGGAGCTGTTTTTT
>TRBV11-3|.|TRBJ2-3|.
CASSSGAATDTQYF
TGTGCCAGCAGCTCTGGAGCGGCCACAGATACGCAGTATTTT
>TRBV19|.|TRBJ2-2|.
CASSIVNTGELFF
TGTGCCAGTAGTATAGTGAACACCGGGGAGCTGTTTTTT
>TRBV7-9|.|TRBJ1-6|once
CASSRRESSPLHF
TGTGCCAGCAGCCGCAGGGAAAGTTCACCCCTCCACTTT
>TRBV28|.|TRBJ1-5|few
CASTVQLSLGGLQHF
TGTGCCAGCACGGTTCAGTTATCCCTCGGGGGGCTCCAGCATTTT
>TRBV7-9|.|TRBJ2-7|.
CASSSTSSHEQYF
TGTGCCAGCAGCTCGACTAGTAGCCACGAGCAGTACTTC
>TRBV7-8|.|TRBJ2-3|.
CASSLGYRPGLTDTQYF
TGTGCCAGCAGCTTAGGCTATAGGCCGGGACTCACAGATACGCAGTATTTT
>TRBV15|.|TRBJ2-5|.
CATEPIYAYETQYF
TGTGCCACCGAACCTATATATGCTTATGAGACCCAGTACTTC
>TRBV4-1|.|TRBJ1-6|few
CASSPANSPLHF
TGCGCCAGCAGCCCGGCAAATTCACCCCTCCACTTT
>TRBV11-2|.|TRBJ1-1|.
CASSEQGMNTEAFF
TGTGCCAGCAGCGAACAGGGAATGAACACTGAAGCTTTCTTT
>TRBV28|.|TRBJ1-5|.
CASSFPASGEPQHF
TGTGCCAGCAGTTTCCCCGCCTCAGGGGAGCCCCAGCATTTT
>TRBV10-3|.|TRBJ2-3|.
CAIALGSTDTQYF
TGTGCCATCGCCCTCGGGAGCACAGATACGCAGTATTTT
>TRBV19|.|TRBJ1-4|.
CASSQNTNEKLFF
TGTGCCAGTAGTCAAAATACGAATGAAAAACTGTTTTTT
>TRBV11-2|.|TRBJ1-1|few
CASSLGGAAGEAFF
TGTGCCAGCAGCTTAGGGGGGGCTGCGGGAGAAGCTTTCTTT
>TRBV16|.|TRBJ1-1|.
CASSQLPTNEAFF
TGTGCCAGCAGCCAATTACCAACGAATGAAGCTTTCTTT
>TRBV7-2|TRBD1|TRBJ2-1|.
CASTRDRAYNEQFF
TGTGCCAGCACCCGGGACAGGGCCTACAATGAGCAGTTCTTC
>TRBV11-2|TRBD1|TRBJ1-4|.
CASSPTGSREKLFF
TGTGCCAGCAGCCCGACAGGGAGTAGGGAAAAACTGTTTTTT
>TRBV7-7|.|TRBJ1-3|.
CASSKGFSGNTIYF
TGTGCTAGCAGCAAGGGATTCTCTGGAAACACCATATATTTT
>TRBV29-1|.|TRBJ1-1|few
CSVPGHPNTEAFF
TGCAGCGTTCCGGGCCATCCCAACACTGAAGCTTTCTTT
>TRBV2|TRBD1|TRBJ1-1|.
CASRGQLMNTEAFF
TGTGCCAGCAGGGGACAGTTGATGAACACTGAAGCTTTCTTT
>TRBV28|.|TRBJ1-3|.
CASRTGGGGSSGNTIYF
TGTGCCAGCAGGACCGGAGGGGGGGGATCCTCTGGAAACACCATATATTTT
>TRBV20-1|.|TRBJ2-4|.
CSASRDIQYF
TGCAGTGCTAGTCGTGACATTCAGTACTTC
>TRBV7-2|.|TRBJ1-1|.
CASKSGTAVATEAFF
TGTGCCAGCAAATCCGGAACCGCTGTGGCCACTGAAGCTTTCTTT
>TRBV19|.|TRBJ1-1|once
CASSINAEYTEAFF
TGTGCCAGTAGTATCAACGCAGAGTACACTGAAGCTTTCTTT
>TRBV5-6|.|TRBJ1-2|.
CASSLGRLNYGYTF
TGTGCCAGCAGCTTGGGACGGCTCAACTATGGCTACACCTTC
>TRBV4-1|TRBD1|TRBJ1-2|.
CASSQVGTVDNYGYTF
TGCGCCAGCAGCCAAGTTGGGACAGTGGATAACTATGGCTACACCTTC
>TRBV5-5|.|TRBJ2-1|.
CASSLKAAYSSYNEQFF
TGTGCCAGCAGCTTGAAGGCAGCCTACAGCTCCTACAATGAGCAGTTCTTC
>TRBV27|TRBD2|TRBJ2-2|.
CASSLEGGGAFHGELFF
TGTGCCAGCAGTTTAGAGGGCGGGGGGGCCTTCCACGGGGAGCTGTTTTTT
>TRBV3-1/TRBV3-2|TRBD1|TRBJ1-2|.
CACSPGTGNYGYTF
TGTGCCTGCAGTCCCGGGACAGGGAACTATGGCTACACCTTC
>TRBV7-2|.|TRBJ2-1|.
CASLRVGYNEQFF
TGTGCCAGCCTCAGGGTCGGATACAATGAGCAGTTCTTC
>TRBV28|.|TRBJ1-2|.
CASSFRYGGGYTF
TGTGCCAGCAGTTTCAGGTACGGGGGCGGCTACACCTTC
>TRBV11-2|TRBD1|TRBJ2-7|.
CASSSKPLSRQGTYF
TGTGCCAGCAGCTCCAAACCCCTATCTCGACAGGGGACGTACTTC
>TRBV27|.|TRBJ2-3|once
CASRNHPSTDTQYF
TGTGCCAGCAGAAATCATCCTAGCACAGATACGCAGTATTTT
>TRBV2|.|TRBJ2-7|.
CASSWTVQTYEQYF
TGTGCCAGCAGCTGGACAGTTCAGACTTACGAGCAGTACTTC
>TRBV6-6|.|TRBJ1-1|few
CASSFGTEAFF
TGTGCCAGCAGTTTTGGCACTGAAGCTTTCTTT
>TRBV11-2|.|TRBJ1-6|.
CASSTRQDSPLHF
TGTGCCAGCAGCACCAGACAGGATTCACCCCTCCACTTT
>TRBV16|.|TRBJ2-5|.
CASSHGRFQETQYF
TGTGCCAGCAGCCATGGTCGTTTCCAAGAGACCCAGTACTTC
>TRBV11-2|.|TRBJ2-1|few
CASSPRTEHYNEQFF
TGTGCCAGCAGCCCGCGGACGGAACACTACAATGAGCAGTTCTTC
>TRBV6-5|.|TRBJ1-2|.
CASSIDRNYGYTF
TGTGCCAGCAGTATTGACAGAAACTATGGCTACACCTTC
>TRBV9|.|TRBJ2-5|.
CASSPDTQETQYF
TGTGCCAGCAGCCCAGACACCCAAGAGACCCAGTACTTC
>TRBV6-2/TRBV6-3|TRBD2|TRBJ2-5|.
CASSQLAYQETQYF
TGTGCCAGCAGTCAACTAGCGTACCAAGAGACCCAGTACTTC